These 13 T cell receptor beta chains were all obtained from the same sample, sequenced in a study of prognosis after radiotherapy for stage I lung cancer. The genomic DNA TCR beta CDR3 region underwent two rounds of multiplex PCR. With primers specific to each TRBV and TRBJ gene, the first-round PCR was performed. TCRdb fed the multiplex PCR reads into MiXCR, producing one record per CDR3 protein. The top ten hold roughly 13% of the sample, which has about 14,000 distinct CDR3 sequences, about 27% seen once. Sequencing was performed on PBMCs, taken before or after stereotactic body radiation therapy (not recorded which). These receptor sequences come from a donor aged 50 or older with non-small cell lung cancer.

This clonotype has a count of ten or more. The rearrangement uses TRBV30 and TRBJ2-1; 10 bases align to TRBD1. The V gene's germline CDR1 is GTSNPN and CDR2 SVGIG (reference sequence). The CDR3 sequence is 14 residues long. With 2 bases clipped from V and 7 bases from J, the junction kept 5 bases outside the gene matches. The CDR3 nucleotides read TGTGCCTGGAGTAAGGGACAGGGGAGGAATGAGCAGTTCTTC. It yields the protein CAWSKGQGRNEQFF.

On this clonotype itself: Only one base separates this from a far larger clonotype, so it likely reflects a read error. This sequence joins TRBV7-8 and TRBJ2-5; D is undetermined. Trimming shortened V by 1 base and J by 11 bases, and 20 bases separated the two germline ends. The CDR3 runs to 15 residues. The germline V gene has CDR1 SGHVS and CDR2 FQNEAQ. Here the CDR3 reads CASSLGAGVAYDQYF. The CDR3 nucleotides read TGTGCCAGCAGCTTAGGGGCAGGCGTCGCCTACGATCAGTACTTC.

This clonotype was counted many times. The chain joins TRBV10-3 to TRBJ2-7; maybe TRBD1 (6 bases). V lost 4 bases, J lost 5 bases, and 9 bases lay in between. The CDR3 sequence is 12 residues long. CDR1 and CDR2 from the germline V gene are ENHRY and SYGVKD. The CDR3 DNA is TGTGCCATCAGTGCGACAGGCCACGAGCAGTACTTC. As protein: CAISATGHEQYF.

This clonotype has a count of ten or more. The chain employs TRBV5-4 and TRBJ2-1; D is unclear. In germline, CDR1 is SGHNT, CDR2 YYREEE (reference sequence). V was shortened by 0 bases and J by 5 bases, with 6 bases between the two germline ends. The CDR3 runs 13 residues. The chain's CDR3 is CASSLDTNNEQFF. The CDR3 nucleotides are TGTGCCAGCAGCTTGGACACAAACAATGAGCAGTTCTTC.

Details on this clonotype: A junction end diverges from the germline sequence, so it may reflect a read error. The rearrangement links TRBV6-1 to TRBJ1-2; D gene ambiguous. CDR3 length: 13 amino acids. Germline V CDR1 and CDR2: MNHNS, SASEGT. The CDR3 loop is CANSNGREYGYTF. DNA of the CDR3: TGTGCCAACAGTAACGGTAGAGAATATGGCTACACCTTC.

This clonotype was recorded many times. This chain links TRBV27 with TRBJ2-3; D gene uncertain. Trimming took off 7 bases at V and 0 bases at J, with 20 bases between the two ends. Germline CDR1 reads MNHEY; CDR2 reads SMNVEV (reference sequence). The CDR3 has 17 residues. The CDR3 protein is CASKALVTTTSTDTQYF. CDR3 nucleotides: TGTGCCAGCAAGGCGCTGGTAACTACAACTAGCACAGATACGCAGTATTTT.

In its sample, this clonotype was seen many times. The rearrangement joins TRBV5-1 to TRBJ2-5; possible D gene TRBD2, 6 bases. CDR3 length: 14 residues. The germline CDR1 and CDR2 sequences are SGHRS and YFSETQ. The ends were cut back, 4 bases at V and 4 bases at J, with 14 bases in the middle. The CDR3 loop reads CASSDRVSGETQYF. CDR3 bases: TGCGCCAGCAGCGATCGGGTTAGCGGAGAGACCCAGTACTTC.

In the case of this clonotype: A read error is likely here: a far larger clone is one base away. This sequence joins TRBV6-4 and TRBJ2-6; no reliable D call. This CDR3 has 13 amino acids. Per the germline V gene, CDR1 is MRHNA and CDR2 is SNTAGT. As DNA, the CDR3 is TGTGCTTGTAGGTTCACTGGGGCCAACGTCCTGACTTTC. Its translation is CACRFTGANVLTF.

This clonotype is medium-sized in the sample. The chain uses TRBV5-1 and TRBJ2-1; 14 bases align to TRBD2. Losses at the gene ends were 4 bases for V and 12 bases for J; bases not matched to a gene: 9. The CDR3 sequence is 15 residues long. CDR1 is SGHRS and CDR2 is YFSETQ in the germline V gene. CDR3 bases: TGCGCCAGCAGCAAGGGACTAGCGGGGGAGGATAGGCAGTTCTTC. As protein: CASSKGLAGEDRQFF.

Concerning this clonotype: A clone one base away is much larger, so this may be a read error. The chain carries TRBV6-5 and TRBJ1-3; D is unresolved. The CDR3 loop spans 14 amino acids. Germline values: CDR1 MNHEY, CDR2 SVGAGI. The CDR3 sequence: CSSSYSASGNTIYF. The CDR3 nucleotides read TGTTCCAGCAGTTACAGCGCCTCTGGAAACACCATATATTTT.

A remark on this clonotype: A far larger clone is just one base off, so this is likely a read error. The chain has TRBV6-4 and TRBJ2-1; possible D gene TRBD2, 6 bases. Germline assignment: CDR1 MRHNA and CDR2 SNTAGT. This CDR3 contains 16 residues. V lost 5 bases, J lost 3 bases, and 17 bases lay in between. CDR3 nucleotides: TGTGCCAGCAGTTACTTAGCGGTAGAGATCTACAATGAGCAGTTCTTC. It encodes CASSYLAVEIYNEQFF.

A note on this clonotype: Only one base separates this from a far larger clonotype, so it likely reflects a read error. The J gene is TRBJ2-7, the V gene TRBV28; D might be TRBD2 (6 bases). CDR1 is MDHEN and CDR2 is SYDVKM in the germline V gene. The CDR3 is 18 residues long. CDR3 coding DNA: TGTGCCGGCAGTTACTCTTCTTTAGAGGGGACTGGATCCTACGAGCAGTACTTC. Protein product: CAGSYSSLEGTGSYEQYF. The whole variable domain, filled in from reference TRBV28 and TRBJ2-7, reads DVKVTQSSRYLVKRTGEKVFLECVQDMDHENMFWYRQDPGLGLRLIYFSYDVKMKEKGDIPEGYSVSREKKERFSLILESASTNQTSMYLCAGSYSSLEGTGSYEQYFGPGTRLTVT.

Relative to its sample, this clonotype is medium-sized (0.01 to 0.1%). J is TRBJ2-2 and V is TRBV28; no clear D gene. Trimming shortened V by 8 bases and J by 3 bases, and 10 bases separated the two germline ends. Germline values: CDR1 MDHEN, CDR2 SYDVKM. The CDR3 runs to 13 residues. CDR3 residues: CASGRTDTGELFF. The CDR3 DNA sequence: TGTGCCAGCGGCCGGACGGACACCGGGGAGCTGTTTTTT.